The T cell receptor (beta chain) under discussion was sequenced for a study of identifying expanded T cells in peripheral blood. The assay was immunoSEQ multiplex PCR, and TCRdb's table has in-frame clones only and misses some. The top ten hold approximately 8% of the sample, which has some 100,000 clones, about 88% seen once. Germline CDR1 reads SNHLY; CDR2 reads FYNNEI. The V and J ends lost 7 bases and 4 bases, in that order; junction bases with no gene match: 5. This CDR3 has 15 residues. Healthy donors had no documented immune events, such as infections, while sampled. Study-level findings and limits: Variance in clone template counts between approximately 2-week samples significantly increased with total template count across all healthy donors. Over about two and four weeks, about 15 and 19 clones changed, versus roughly 1.2 between replicates.

A word on this clone: Its antigen is unidentified.

The sequencing sample was made of blood. V and J are TRBV2 and TRBJ2-5; 14 bases line up with TRBD2. The TCR sequence derives from a person between 18 and 75 years old in good health. In DNA, the CDR3 is TGTGCCAGCACTCGGACTAGCGGGGGGCTAGAGACCCAGTACTTC. Protein sequence: CASTRTSGGLETQYF.